This TCR beta chain is drawn from a study of Graves' ophthalmopathy and Graves' hyperthyroidism. Points from the study as a whole: Among thyroid clonotypes expanded above 0.001 frequency, most also appeared in blood. Both a roughly 70% sensitivity and an approximately 79% specificity characterized the model's predictions of ophthalmopathy progression.

Amplification of TCR beta CDR3 regions used RNA transcripts. First-round RT-PCR with HTBI primers preceded a second-round multiplex PCR. TCRdb called the multiplex PCR reads again in MiXCR, with one record for every CDR3 protein. Of hundreds of thousands of distinct CDR3 sequences listed, about 40% are singletons. A few counts support this clonotype. The antigen remains unidentified. Exclusion applied to patients with other autoimmune diseases, uncontrolled infections, pregnancy or lactation. Orbital computed tomography and thyroid ultrasound, along with TRAb, serum thyroxine and clinical symptoms, underpinned diagnosis. This clonotype originated in an adult man with Graves' ophthalmopathy. Sample: peripheral blood.

The CDR3 sequence: CASSLGTRGTTDTQYF. The DNA for the CDR3 is TGTGCCAGCAGCTTAGGGACCAGGGGGACAACAGATACGCAGTATTTT. The rearrangement joins TRBV7-6 to TRBJ2-3; 7 positions match TRBD1. The CDR3 is made up of 16 amino acids. Trimming at V came to 1 base and at J to 3 bases, leaving 7 bases not matched to a gene. Germline CDR1 and CDR2: SGHVS and FNYEAQ.